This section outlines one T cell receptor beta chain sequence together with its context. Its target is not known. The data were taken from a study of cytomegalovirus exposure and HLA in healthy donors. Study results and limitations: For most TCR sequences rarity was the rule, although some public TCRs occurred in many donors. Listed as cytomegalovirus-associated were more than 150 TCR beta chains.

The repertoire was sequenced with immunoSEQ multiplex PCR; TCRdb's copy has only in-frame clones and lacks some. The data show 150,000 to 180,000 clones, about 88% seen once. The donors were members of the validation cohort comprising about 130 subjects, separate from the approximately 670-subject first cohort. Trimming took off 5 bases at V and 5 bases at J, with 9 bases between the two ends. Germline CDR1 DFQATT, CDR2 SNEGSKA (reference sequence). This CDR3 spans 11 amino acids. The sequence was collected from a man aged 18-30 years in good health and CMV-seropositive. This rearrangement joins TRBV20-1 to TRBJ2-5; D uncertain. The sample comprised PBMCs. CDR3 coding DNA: TGCAGTGCTCGACCCGGGGAGACCCAGTACTTC. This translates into CSARPGETQYF.